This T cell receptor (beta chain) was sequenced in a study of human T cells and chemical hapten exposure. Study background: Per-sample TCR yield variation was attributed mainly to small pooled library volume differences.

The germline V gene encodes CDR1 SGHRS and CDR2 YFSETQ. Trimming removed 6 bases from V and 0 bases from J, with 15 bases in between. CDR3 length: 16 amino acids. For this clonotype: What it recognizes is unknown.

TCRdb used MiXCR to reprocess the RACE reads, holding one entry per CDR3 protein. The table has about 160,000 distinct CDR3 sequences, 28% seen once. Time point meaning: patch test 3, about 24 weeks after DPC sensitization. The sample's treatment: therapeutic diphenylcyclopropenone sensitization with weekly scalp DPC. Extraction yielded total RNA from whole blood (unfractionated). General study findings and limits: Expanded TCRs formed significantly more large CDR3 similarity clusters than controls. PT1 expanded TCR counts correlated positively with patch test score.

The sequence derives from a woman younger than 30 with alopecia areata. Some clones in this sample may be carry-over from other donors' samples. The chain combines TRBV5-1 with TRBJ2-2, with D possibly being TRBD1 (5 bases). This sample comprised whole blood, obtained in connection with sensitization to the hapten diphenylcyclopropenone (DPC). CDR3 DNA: TGCGCCAGCAAAGGGGAAGTCGGGTCGAACACCGGGGAGCTGTTTTTT. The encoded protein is CASKGEVGSNTGELFF.